The 14 T cell receptor beta chains presented below share a single source sample, sequenced in a study of T-cell reconstitution after alpha-beta-depleted transplantation in children. The TCRbeta library was prepared with unique molecular identifiers. TCRdb analysed the PCR reads with MiXCR anew, one entry per CDR3 protein. The sample comprises 700,000 to 950,000 distinct CDR3 sequences, 15% to 20% of which are singletons, and just under 5% rests with the top ten. Here the sequenced sample was PBMCs, mostly from graft donor cells, taken 360 days after TCRalphabeta/CD19-depleted stem cell transplant. The receptors were sampled from a male patient younger than 18 who had a stem cell transplant for acute lymphoblastic leukemia, so the T cells may come from the graft donor.

This clonotype has a handful of counts. As DNA, the CDR3 is TGTGCCAGCAGTGAGCTCCCGGGACGCCATCATGCTAACACCGGGGAGCTGTTTTTT. It specifies CASSELPGRHHANTGELFF. The J gene is TRBJ2-2, the V gene TRBV6-4, with D tentatively TRBD1 or TRBD2 (5 bases each). The CDR3 has 19 amino acids. V lost 3 bases and J 2 bases, leaving 22 bases between the germline ends. CDR1 is MRHNA and CDR2 is SNTAGT in the germline V gene.

The chain carries TRBV12-3 or TRBV12-4 and TRBJ2-1; D gene unclear. There are 13 residues in the CDR3. V lost 1 base and J 8 bases, leaving 9 bases between the germline ends. CDR3: CASSLEVRYEQFF. The CDR3 DNA sequence: TGTGCCAGCAGTTTAGAAGTTCGGTATGAGCAGTTCTTC.

This clonotype was seen a few times. This rearrangement joins TRBV7-7 to TRBJ2-7, with D perhaps matching TRBD2 (6 bases). The CDR3 length is 14 residues. V was shortened by 7 bases and J by 4 bases, with 17 bases between the two germline ends. Germline CDR1 is SSHAT and CDR2 is FNYEAQ (reference sequence). The CDR3 DNA sequence: TGTGCCAGCATCCTACGGGGGTTGCATTACGAGCAGTACTTC. This encodes CASILRGLHYEQYF.

This clonotype showed up just a few times. The rearrangement uses TRBV12-3 or TRBV12-4 and TRBJ2-1; D is unresolved. V was clipped by 6 bases and J by 7 bases, with 13 bases between them. This CDR3 has 13 amino acids. The CDR3 region has the DNA TGTGCCAGCAGCTTGGTGACCCCTAATGAGCAGTTCTTC. Protein: CASSLVTPNEQFF.

This clonotype has a handful of counts. The chain combines TRBV7-8 with TRBJ2-1; TRBD2 might be the D (6 bases). The V end was cut by 0 bases, the J end by 8 bases, with 14 bases between. There are 15 residues in the CDR3. Germline V CDR1 and CDR2: SGHVS, FQNEAQ. This CDR3 is CASSLARVGGDEQFF. The CDR3 nucleotides read TGTGCCAGCAGCTTAGCTCGTGTCGGAGGGGATGAGCAGTTCTTC.

This clonotype was observed a few times. The J gene is TRBJ2-1, the V gene TRBV29-1; the D is unclear. Germline loops: CDR1 SQVTM, CDR2 ANQGSEA. Trimming stripped 2 bases from V and 2 bases from J, with 10 bases between. This CDR3 spans 14 amino acids. The CDR3 loop is CSVEMWQAYNEQFF. The DNA for the CDR3 is TGCAGCGTTGAAATGTGGCAGGCCTACAATGAGCAGTTCTTC.

The rearrangement uses TRBV7-8 and TRBJ1-1, with D perhaps TRBD1 (5 bases). The CDR3 consists of 19 residues. Germline lookup yields CDR1 SGHVS and CDR2 FQNEAQ. Trimming took 9 bases from V and 0 from J, leaving 29 bases between them. CDR3 region: CASPGNPSPSSRVNTEAFF. The CDR3 region has the DNA TGTGCCAGTCCAGGGAACCCCTCACCCTCAAGCCGGGTGAACACTGAAGCTTTCTTT.

V usage is TRBV5-1 and J usage is TRBJ1-3; 8 bases line up with TRBD1. V lost 4 bases and J lost 4; bases outside the gene matches: 10. The germline CDR1 and CDR2 sequences are SGHRS and YFSETQ. This CDR3 has 16 residues. The CDR3: CASSLTTGQGGNTIYF. The CDR3 region has the DNA TGCGCCAGCAGCCTGACCACCGGACAGGGCGGAAACACCATATATTTT.

Note on this clonotype: Since a much larger clone is just one base distant, this may be a read error. The chain carries TRBV7-6 and TRBJ1-5; D not resolved. V lost 0 bases and J lost 7, with 7 bases in between. The germline V gene encodes CDR1 SGHVS and CDR2 FNYEAQ. The CDR3 runs to 13 residues. CDR3 sequence reads: CASSLAPGQPQHF. The CDR3 coding sequence is TGTGCCAGCAGCTTAGCTCCGGGCCAGCCCCAGCATTTT.

This chain connects TRBV27 to TRBJ2-5; D remains ambiguous. The CDR3 has 16 amino acids. CDR1 is MNHEY, CDR2 SMNVEV, per germline (reference sequence). V was pared by 5 bases and J by 0 bases, with 16 bases between. CDR3: CASSPGQHFYQETQYF. The CDR3 DNA follows: TGTGCCAGCAGTCCGGGCCAACACTTCTACCAAGAGACCCAGTACTTC.

This clonotype showed up just a few times. The V and J genes are TRBV11-2 and TRBJ2-1; 9 nucleotides match TRBD2. CDR1 and CDR2 (germline): SGHAT, FQNNGV. CDR3 size: 17 residues. J was trimmed by 6 bases and V by 2 bases; bases with no gene match: 11. For the CDR3, the DNA is TGTGCCAGCAGCTTAAATTTGGGACTAGCCCCCCCCAATGAGCAGTTCTTC. It codes for CASSLNLGLAPPNEQFF. Filled out from reference TRBV11-2 and TRBJ2-1, the complete variable domain reads EAGVAQSPRYKIIEKRQSVAFWCNPISGHATLYWYQQILGQGPKLLIQFQNNGVVDDSQLPKDRFSAERLKGVDSTLKIQPAKLEDSAVYLCASSLNLGLAPPNEQFFGPGTRLTVL.

This clonotype was seen repeatedly, ten times or more. V is TRBV9 and J is TRBJ2-7; 9 bases map to TRBD1. The CDR3 loop spans 14 amino acids. V gave up 3 bases and J gave up 2 bases; unmatched junction bases: 3. Germline V gene data show CDR1 as SGDLS and CDR2 as YYNGEE. The CDR3 DNA reads TGTGCCAGCAGCGACCGGGACAGGGCCTACGAGCAGTACTTC. It specifies CASSDRDRAYEQYF.

The table lists this clonotype with a few counts. The gene calls are TRBV5-1 and TRBJ2-5; D unresolved. The CDR3 has 13 residues. V shed 3 bases and J shed 8 bases, with 14 bases lying between them. Germline V gene data show CDR1 as SGHRS and CDR2 as YFSETQ. The CDR3 DNA follows: TGCGCCAGCAGCTCACGGAGATGGGATACCCAGTACTTC. Translation gives CASSSRRWDTQYF.

This clonotype turned up a few times. The chain combines TRBV5-1 with TRBJ2-1; D is ambiguous. The V gene's germline CDR1 is SGHRS and CDR2 YFSETQ. This CDR3 has 16 residues. Trimming took off 7 bases at V and 6 bases at J, with 23 bases between the two ends. CDR3 loop: CASSRLTGPPGNEQFF. CDR3 DNA: TGCGCCAGCTCCCGACTTACTGGACCTCCGGGCAATGAGCAGTTCTTC.